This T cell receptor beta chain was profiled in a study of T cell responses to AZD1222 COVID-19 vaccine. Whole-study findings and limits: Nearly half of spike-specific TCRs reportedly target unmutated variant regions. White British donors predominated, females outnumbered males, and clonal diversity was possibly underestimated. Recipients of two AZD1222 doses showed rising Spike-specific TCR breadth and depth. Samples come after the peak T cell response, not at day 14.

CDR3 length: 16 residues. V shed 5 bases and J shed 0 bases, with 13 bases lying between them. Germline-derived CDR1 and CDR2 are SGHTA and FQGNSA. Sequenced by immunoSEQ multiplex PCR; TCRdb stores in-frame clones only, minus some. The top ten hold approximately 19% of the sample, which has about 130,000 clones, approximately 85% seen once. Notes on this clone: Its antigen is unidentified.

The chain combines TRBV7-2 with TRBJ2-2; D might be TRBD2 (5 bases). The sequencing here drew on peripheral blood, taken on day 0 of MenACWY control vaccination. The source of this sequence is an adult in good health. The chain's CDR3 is CASSTDYSANTGELFF. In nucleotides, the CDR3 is TGTGCCAGCAGCACCGACTACAGTGCGAACACCGGGGAGCTGTTTTTT.